A selection of T cell receptor beta chains follows, all from one sample in a study of T cell responses to AZD1222 COVID-19 vaccine. Data came from immunoSEQ multiplex PCR; TCRdb stores just in-frame clones and leaves some out. The sample has about 140,000 clones; almost 90% are singletons. The source was peripheral blood, collected on day 0 of AZD1222 vaccination. The receptors shown here come from an adult in good health. Each CDR3 is given with its conserved first and last residue. Each record gives: V gene, J gene, D gene, clone size, CDR3 protein, CDR3 DNA. A D gene is named only where the DNA matches it firmly. Only some rows state a clone size, as once, few, many or a class for expanded clones.

TRBV27	TRBJ1-6	NA	few	CASKRGDSPLHF	TGTGCCAGCAAGAGGGGAGATTCACCCCTCCACTTT
TRBV3-1/TRBV3-2	TRBJ1-6	NA	NA	CASSPGAFNSPLHF	TGTGCCAGCAGCCCCGGGGCCTTTAATTCACCCCTCCACTTT
TRBV5-1	TRBJ2-1	NA	NA	CASSPFNGEAYNEQFF	TGCGCCAGCAGCCCGTTTAACGGGGAGGCTTACAATGAGCAGTTCTTC
TRBV2	TRBJ1-2	NA	NA	CASRLTGKKRTSRVLIYGYTF	TGTGCCAGCAGATTAACAGGGAAAAAGAGGACTTCAAGAGTTCTGATCTATGGCTACACCTTC
TRBV7-2	TRBJ1-5	NA	NA	CASSSTPIKGQPQHF	TGTGCCAGCAGCTCGACGCCGATTAAAGGTCAGCCCCAGCATTTT
TRBV6-6	TRBJ1-1	NA	NA	CASTSGGNTEAFF	TGTGCCAGCACCAGCGGGGGGAACACTGAAGCTTTCTTT
TRBV30	TRBJ1-5	NA	once	CAWSAGMDQPQHF	TGTGCCTGGAGTGCAGGGATGGATCAGCCCCAGCATTTT
TRBV5-1	TRBJ2-2	TRBD2	NA	CASSLEVAGGPNTGELFF	TGCGCCAGCAGCTTGGAAGTAGCGGGAGGGCCGAACACCGGGGAGCTGTTTTTT
TRBV6-5	TRBJ1-1	NA	NA	CASSLGAMGTEAFF	TGTGCCAGCAGTTTGGGGGCCATGGGCACTGAAGCTTTCTTT
TRBV5-6	TRBJ1-2	NA	NA	CASSSTDVDYGYTF	TGTGCCAGCAGCTCGACGGATGTGGACTATGGCTACACCTTC
TRBV3-1/TRBV3-2	TRBJ2-3	NA	once	CASSPGVADLVLGTQYF	TGTGCCAGCAGCCCAGGTGTAGCGGACCTAGTCCTTGGTACGCAGTATTTT
TRBV9	TRBJ2-7	TRBD1	NA	CASSPGLGQESFLQYF	TGTGCCAGCAGTCCGGGTTTGGGACAGGAGTCCTTCCTGCAGTACTTC
TRBV7-9	TRBJ2-1	NA	NA	CASSEPPVPANEQFF	TGTGCCAGCAGCGAACCCCCGGTGCCAGCGAATGAGCAGTTCTTC
TRBV11-3	TRBJ2-5	TRBD2	NA	CASSPGTSQETQYF	TGTGCCAGCAGCCCCGGGACTAGCCAAGAGACCCAGTACTTC
TRBV7-2	TRBJ1-2	NA	NA	CASSLIRLRGYTF	TGTGCCAGCAGCTTAATACGGTTACGTGGCTACACCTTC
TRBV6-1	TRBJ2-3	NA	NA	CASSEGREHTDTQYF	TGTGCCAGCAGTGAAGGCAGGGAGCACACAGATACGCAGTATTTT
TRBV6-2/TRBV6-3	TRBJ1-5	NA	NA	CASSLVSPRVYSNQPQHF	TGTGCCAGCAGTCTCGTCAGCCCGCGCGTCTATAGCAATCAGCCCCAGCATTTT
TRBV6-2/TRBV6-3	TRBJ1-5	NA	NA	CASSQRGNQPQHF	TGTGCCAGCAGCCAAAGGGGGAATCAGCCCCAGCATTTT
TRBV6-1	TRBJ2-3	NA	NA	CASSEVTDTQYF	TGTGCCAGCAGTGAAGTTACAGATACGCAGTATTTT
TRBV21-1	TRBJ2-1	NA	NA	CASSGASTNEQFF	TGTGCCAGCTCTGGGGCCAGTACTAATGAGCAGTTCTTC
TRBV29-1	TRBJ1-1	NA	NA	CSVETRSEAFF	TGCAGCGTTGAAACGAGGTCTGAAGCTTTCTTT
TRBV5-4	TRBJ2-5	NA	NA	CASSLALEEETQYF	TGTGCCAGCAGCTTGGCCCTCGAGGAAGAGACCCAGTACTTC
TRBV6-4	TRBJ2-3	NA	few	CASSEGGSTDTQYF	TGTGCCAGCAGTGAGGGGGGAAGCACAGATACGCAGTATTTT